These T cell receptor beta chains were read from a single sample in a study of shared clonotypes between healthy human individuals. Libraries were prepared by immunoSEQ multiplex PCR; TCRdb keeps only in-frame clonotypes and omits some of them. The sample holds hundreds of thousands of clones, approximately 96% seen once. The specimen sequenced was naive CD8+ T cells sorted from blood. The source of these receptors is a woman between 25 and 40 years old in good health. The CDR3 runs from the conserved cysteine through the conserved F or W. A D gene is named only where the DNA matches it firmly. The listing skips clone size in some rows; elsewhere it reads once, few, many or a size class.

v_gene: TRBV18; d_gene: NA; abundance: NA; j_gene: TRBJ2-7; CDR3nt: TGTGCCAGCTCACCACGAGGGACCTACGAGCAGTACTTC; CDR3aa: CASSPRGTYEQYF
v_gene: TRBV19; d_gene: NA; abundance: NA; j_gene: TRBJ2-7; CDR3nt: TGTGCCAGTAGTTCTCGGGGTTACGAGCAGTACTTC; CDR3aa: CASSSRGYEQYF
v_gene: TRBV28; d_gene: TRBD1; abundance: NA; j_gene: TRBJ1-1; CDR3nt: TGTGCCAGCAGGCCCGAAGGGACAGTGAACACTGAAGCTTTCTTT; CDR3aa: CASRPEGTVNTEAFF
v_gene: TRBV19; d_gene: NA; abundance: NA; j_gene: TRBJ1-1; CDR3nt: TGTGCCAGCCTGACAGGCAACACTGAAGCTTTCTTT; CDR3aa: CASLTGNTEAFF
v_gene: TRBV27; d_gene: NA; abundance: NA; j_gene: TRBJ1-1; CDR3nt: TGTGCCAGCAGGGCAGGGACCACTGAAGCTTTCTTT; CDR3aa: CASRAGTTEAFF
v_gene: TRBV5-6; d_gene: NA; abundance: NA; j_gene: TRBJ1-2; CDR3nt: TGTGCCAGCGGACCGTGGTTTAACTATGGCTACACCTTC; CDR3aa: CASGPWFNYGYTF
v_gene: TRBV5-4; d_gene: NA; abundance: NA; j_gene: TRBJ1-1; CDR3nt: TGTGCCAGCAGCCACCCTTCCGGTCATGAAGCTTTCTTT; CDR3aa: CASSHPSGHEAFF
v_gene: TRBV6-6; d_gene: NA; abundance: NA; j_gene: TRBJ1-3; CDR3nt: TGTGCCAGCAGCCGTGGACAGAACTCTGGAAACACCATATATTTT; CDR3aa: CASSRGQNSGNTIYF
v_gene: TRBV14; d_gene: TRBD2; abundance: NA; j_gene: TRBJ2-5; CDR3nt: TGTGCCAGCAGCCAAGTGGTCCTAGCGGAGAGGGGAGAGACCCAGTACTTC; CDR3aa: CASSQVVLAERGETQYF
v_gene: TRBV27; d_gene: TRBD1; abundance: NA; j_gene: TRBJ2-7; CDR3nt: TGTGCCAGCAGTTGGGACAGGGAGTACGAGCAGTACTTC; CDR3aa: CASSWDREYEQYF
v_gene: TRBV7-9; d_gene: TRBD2; abundance: NA; j_gene: TRBJ2-2; CDR3nt: TGTGCCAGCGGGAGGGCCCTCACCGGGGAGCTGTTTTTT; CDR3aa: CASGRALTGELFF
v_gene: TRBV15; d_gene: TRBD1; abundance: NA; j_gene: TRBJ1-1; CDR3nt: TGTGCCACCAGCAGAGTTGGACAGGGAAGGACTGAAGCTTTCTTT; CDR3aa: CATSRVGQGRTEAFF
v_gene: TRBV4-1; d_gene: TRBD1; abundance: NA; j_gene: TRBJ1-4; CDR3nt: TGCGCCAGCAGCCATTCGACAGGGTCCCCCGAAAAACTGTTTTTT; CDR3aa: CASSHSTGSPEKLFF
v_gene: TRBV19; d_gene: NA; abundance: NA; j_gene: TRBJ2-5; CDR3nt: TGTGCCAGTAGTATACTGGGACTCCAAGAGACCCAGTACTTC; CDR3aa: CASSILGLQETQYF
v_gene: TRBV25-1; d_gene: NA; abundance: NA; j_gene: TRBJ2-2; CDR3nt: TGTGCCAGCAGTGAATTCCTCCAGGGACGGAACACCGGGGAGCTGTTTTTT; CDR3aa: CASSEFLQGRNTGELFF
v_gene: TRBV13; d_gene: NA; abundance: NA; j_gene: TRBJ1-3; CDR3nt: TGTGCCAGCAGCTTAGGGGTTTGGACACCGACCTCTGGAAACACCATATATTTT; CDR3aa: CASSLGVWTPTSGNTIYF
v_gene: TRBV4-1; d_gene: NA; abundance: NA; j_gene: TRBJ2-7; CDR3nt: TGCGCCAGCAGCCAAACGGATCCTGCCTACGAGCAGTACTTC; CDR3aa: CASSQTDPAYEQYF
v_gene: TRBV28; d_gene: TRBD2; abundance: NA; j_gene: TRBJ2-7; CDR3nt: TGTGCCAGCAGTTTTAGCGGGGACTCCTACGAGCAGTACTTC; CDR3aa: CASSFSGDSYEQYF
v_gene: TRBV4-1; d_gene: NA; abundance: NA; j_gene: TRBJ1-5; CDR3nt: TGCGCCAGCAGCCAATTATCCTCAGGGGGCAATCAGCCCCAGCATTTT; CDR3aa: CASSQLSSGGNQPQHF
v_gene: TRBV9; d_gene: TRBD1; abundance: NA; j_gene: TRBJ2-2; CDR3nt: TGTGCCAGCAGCGCATCAGGGGGCACCGGGGAGCTGTTTTTT; CDR3aa: CASSASGGTGELFF
v_gene: TRBV27; d_gene: TRBD2; abundance: NA; j_gene: TRBJ2-3; CDR3nt: TGTGCCAGCAGCCCGACTAGCGGGGACACAGATACGCAGTATTTT; CDR3aa: CASSPTSGDTDTQYF
v_gene: TRBV7-6; d_gene: TRBD1; abundance: once; j_gene: TRBJ2-3; CDR3nt: TGTGCCAGCAGCCTCCAGACAGGGCCTAGCACAGATACGCAGTATTTT; CDR3aa: CASSLQTGPSTDTQYF
v_gene: TRBV2; d_gene: TRBD1; abundance: NA; j_gene: TRBJ1-2; CDR3nt: TGTGCCAGCAGCGGCGCGGGCACAGGGGATATTGGCTACACCTTC; CDR3aa: CASSGAGTGDIGYTF
v_gene: TRBV28; d_gene: NA; abundance: NA; j_gene: TRBJ1-1; CDR3nt: TGTGCCAGCAGTTTATGGGAGAACACTGAAGCTTTCTTT; CDR3aa: CASSLWENTEAFF
v_gene: TRBV28; d_gene: TRBD1; abundance: NA; j_gene: TRBJ2-7; CDR3nt: TGTGCCAGCAGTCCCCTACCCACAGGGGCCCATACCTACGAGCAGTACTTC; CDR3aa: CASSPLPTGAHTYEQYF
v_gene: TRBV7-6; d_gene: TRBD1; abundance: NA; j_gene: TRBJ2-2; CDR3nt: TGTGCCAGCAGCTCTGGACAGGGGGCAGAAGAGGACACCGGGGAGCTGTTTTTT; CDR3aa: CASSSGQGAEEDTGELFF
v_gene: TRBV28; d_gene: NA; abundance: NA; j_gene: TRBJ1-2; CDR3nt: TGTGCCAGCAGTTTATACGGCTATGGCTACACCTTC; CDR3aa: CASSLYGYGYTF
v_gene: TRBV11-2; d_gene: NA; abundance: NA; j_gene: TRBJ2-7; CDR3nt: TGTGCCAGCAGCTTAGAGTTTGGACACGAGCAGTACTTC; CDR3aa: CASSLEFGHEQYF
v_gene: TRBV6-1; d_gene: NA; abundance: NA; j_gene: TRBJ2-7; CDR3nt: TGTGCCAGCAGTCCGTCAGGTCGGTACGAGCAGTACTTC; CDR3aa: CASSPSGRYEQYF
v_gene: TRBV11-2; d_gene: NA; abundance: NA; j_gene: TRBJ2-7; CDR3nt: TGTGCCAGCAGCTCACCGGGGGGCCCCTACGAGCAGTACTTC; CDR3aa: CASSSPGGPYEQYF
v_gene: TRBV29-1; d_gene: TRBD2; abundance: NA; j_gene: TRBJ2-1; CDR3nt: TGCAGCGTTGTTTGGCTAGCGGGAGGGAACTTACAGTTCTTC; CDR3aa: CSVVWLAGGNLQFF
v_gene: TRBV7-9; d_gene: NA; abundance: NA; j_gene: TRBJ1-1; CDR3nt: TGTGCCAGCAGCTTAGGGGGGCGACGGGCCGAAGCTTTCTTT; CDR3aa: CASSLGGRRAEAFF
v_gene: TRBV12-5; d_gene: TRBD2; abundance: NA; j_gene: TRBJ2-5; CDR3nt: TGTGCTAGTGGTTCCGGGACTAGCGGGGGAGGATATCAAGAGACCCAGTACTTC; CDR3aa: CASGSGTSGGGYQETQYF
v_gene: TRBV5-4; d_gene: TRBD2; abundance: NA; j_gene: TRBJ2-5; CDR3nt: TGTGCCAGCAGCTTGACAGCGGGGATAAAAGAGACCCAGTACTTC; CDR3aa: CASSLTAGIKETQYF
v_gene: TRBV7-2; d_gene: TRBD1; abundance: NA; j_gene: TRBJ2-7; CDR3nt: TGTGCCAGCAGCTTAGGATGGGACAGGACCTACGAGCAGTACTTC; CDR3aa: CASSLGWDRTYEQYF
v_gene: TRBV13; d_gene: TRBD1; abundance: once; j_gene: TRBJ2-7; CDR3nt: TGTGCCAGCAGTGACCTCCGGGACAGAGGCGAGCAGTACTTC; CDR3aa: CASSDLRDRGEQYF
v_gene: TRBV6-1; d_gene: TRBD2; abundance: NA; j_gene: TRBJ2-7; CDR3nt: TGTGCCAGCAGTGAACCCGTACTAGCGAAAAGCTCCTACGAGCAGTACTTC; CDR3aa: CASSEPVLAKSSYEQYF
v_gene: TRBV29-1; d_gene: NA; abundance: NA; j_gene: TRBJ2-2; CDR3nt: TGCAGCGTTGAAGTCCCCGGACAGAATATGAACACCGGGGAGCTGTTTTTT; CDR3aa: CSVEVPGQNMNTGELFF
v_gene: TRBV6-5; d_gene: TRBD2; abundance: NA; j_gene: TRBJ2-7; CDR3nt: TGTGCCAGCAGTTACGGCGGGGGTTCCTACGAGCAGTACTTC; CDR3aa: CASSYGGGSYEQYF
v_gene: TRBV6-1; d_gene: NA; abundance: once; j_gene: TRBJ2-7; CDR3nt: TGTGCCAGCAGTGAACCCCGGGCACAGGCCCTATTCTACGAGCAGTACTTC; CDR3aa: CASSEPRAQALFYEQYF
v_gene: TRBV7-8; d_gene: TRBD2; abundance: NA; j_gene: TRBJ2-1; CDR3nt: TGTGCCACCAGGACTAGCGGGATTGTTAGTGAGCAGTTCTTC; CDR3aa: CATRTSGIVSEQFF
v_gene: TRBV28; d_gene: NA; abundance: NA; j_gene: TRBJ1-5; CDR3nt: TGTGCCTGCGGGGGAAGCAATCAGCCCCAGCATTTT; CDR3aa: CACGGSNQPQHF
v_gene: TRBV19; d_gene: NA; abundance: once; j_gene: TRBJ2-2; CDR3nt: TGTGCCACCGGAGGGCAACTGAACACCGGGGAGCTGTTTTTT; CDR3aa: CATGGQLNTGELFF
v_gene: TRBV2; d_gene: TRBD2; abundance: NA; j_gene: TRBJ2-5; CDR3nt: TGTGCCAGCAGTGCGAGCGGGGATGTATCGTACCAAGAGACCCAGTACTTC; CDR3aa: CASSASGDVSYQETQYF
v_gene: TRBV4-1; d_gene: NA; abundance: NA; j_gene: TRBJ2-7; CDR3nt: TGCGCCAGCAGTCCTAGGGGGAGGACCGAGCAGTACTTC; CDR3aa: CASSPRGRTEQYF
v_gene: TRBV11-2; d_gene: TRBD2; abundance: NA; j_gene: TRBJ2-7; CDR3nt: TGTGCCAGCAGCCCAGGGACTAGCGGGAGGGACGAGCAGTACTTC; CDR3aa: CASSPGTSGRDEQYF
v_gene: TRBV27; d_gene: TRBD2; abundance: NA; j_gene: TRBJ2-7; CDR3nt: TGTGCCAGCAGTTTAGTAGCTAGCGGGGGGACCTACGAGCAGTACTTC; CDR3aa: CASSLVASGGTYEQYF
v_gene: TRBV10-3; d_gene: NA; abundance: NA; j_gene: TRBJ1-1; CDR3nt: TGTGCCATCAGTGATCCACTGGAAATCAACACTGAAGCTTTCTTT; CDR3aa: CAISDPLEINTEAFF
v_gene: TRBV5-4; d_gene: NA; abundance: NA; j_gene: TRBJ1-2; CDR3nt: TGTGCCAGCAGCTCCCGGGGGAAGGAGGTCTATGGCTACACCTTC; CDR3aa: CASSSRGKEVYGYTF
v_gene: TRBV4-1; d_gene: NA; abundance: NA; j_gene: TRBJ2-7; CDR3nt: TGCGCCAGCAGCCGCAGGGGCCTTCCCTACGAGCAGTACTTC; CDR3aa: CASSRRGLPYEQYF
v_gene: TRBV7-9; d_gene: NA; abundance: once; j_gene: TRBJ2-3; CDR3nt: TGTGCCAGCAGCCCCGGTTCTCATACGCAGTATTTT; CDR3aa: CASSPGSHTQYF
v_gene: TRBV30; d_gene: NA; abundance: NA; j_gene: TRBJ1-2; CDR3nt: TGTGCCTGGACAGGGGATACTAACTATGGCTACACCTTC; CDR3aa: CAWTGDTNYGYTF
v_gene: TRBV5-6; d_gene: NA; abundance: NA; j_gene: TRBJ2-7; CDR3nt: TGTGCCAGCAGCTTGACAGGGCTTTTAAACGAGCAGTACTTC; CDR3aa: CASSLTGLLNEQYF
v_gene: TRBV6-6; d_gene: NA; abundance: once; j_gene: TRBJ1-1; CDR3nt: TGTGCCATCAGTGAGGGGAGGGGTCTTACTGAAGCTTTCTTT; CDR3aa: CAISEGRGLTEAFF
v_gene: TRBV5-6; d_gene: NA; abundance: NA; j_gene: TRBJ1-1; CDR3nt: TGTGCCAGCAGCTCCGGATTGAACACTGAAGCTTTCTTT; CDR3aa: CASSSGLNTEAFF
v_gene: TRBV30; d_gene: NA; abundance: once; j_gene: TRBJ1-2; CDR3nt: TGTGCCTGGAGTGTTTTGGCAGGGCCCTATGGCTACACCTTC; CDR3aa: CAWSVLAGPYGYTF
v_gene: TRBV7-9; d_gene: NA; abundance: NA; j_gene: TRBJ2-2; CDR3nt: TGTGCCAGCATAAGGCCTCGGGGGTTGGGGAACACCGGGGAGCTGTTTTTT; CDR3aa: CASIRPRGLGNTGELFF